This T cell receptor (beta chain) was found in a study of post-analysis software for immune sequencing data. The CDR3 is 15 residues long. Comment on this clonotype: Its antigen is not identified. Compared with germline, one end of the junction differs, possibly owing to a read error.

TCR beta cDNA libraries had unique molecular identifiers. TCRdb passed the PCR reads through MiXCR, listing each CDR3 protein once. The data show around 400,000 distinct CDR3 sequences, less than 40% seen once. Findings and limits, study-wide: Under F measure analysis, samples from one preparation batch co-clustered strongly. Multiple sclerosis patients had significantly lower normalized Chao1 diversity than controls. Patients showed TRBV5-6, TRBV5-1 and TRBV20-1 among five TRBV segments more frequent than in controls.

The sequence was collected from a girl aged 10 to 17 with multiple sclerosis. The rearrangement uses TRBV12-3 or TRBV12-4 and TRBJ2-3, with D perhaps matching TRBD1 or TRBD2 (5 bases each). Sequencing was carried out using blood. The CDR3 DNA is TGTGCCAGCAGTTTAAGTAGTAGGGGAGCAGATACGGAGTATTTT. Its protein is CASSLSSRGADTEYF.